What follows is one T cell receptor beta chain and its context. This clone has just a few counts. Its antigen has not been determined. The record has no base qualities; no much larger clone is one base away. The data belong to a study of beta chain features in type 1 diabetes (dated by TCRdb to 2017 to 2018). Some background on the complete study: Patients and healthy donors did not differ in mean age, gender distribution, total cell number or subset yield. Across all samples, 107,917,701 sorted cells were examined, and cell number per subset correlated strongly with RNA yield. The study compared TCRB repertoires of sorted circulating CD4+ T cell subsets between recently diagnosed type 1 diabetes patients and matched healthy donors. Regulatory and stem cell-like memory subsets were isolated from only 8 patients and about eight healthy donors, whereas naive and central memory subsets came from all 28 donors. What the study reported, not specific to this receptor: Because cDNA was sequenced instead of genomic DNA, highly expressing activated cells could be over-represented, though the groups showed no difference in activation or CD3 levels. Type 1 diabetes patients showed a moderate but significant shortening of TCRB CDR3 length in all four CD4+ subsets. The naive, central memory and regulatory TCRB repertoires appeared to resemble one another more closely among patients than among healthy donors. HLA sub-analyses involved small numbers of individuals, so any influence of HLA type on TCRB rearrangement remained unresolved. PCR might favor shorter templates, but patient and control samples were amplified and corrected together, so any skew would affect both groups equally. Fewer insertions and more nucleotide deletions at VDJ recombination sites were observed in patients with type 1 diabetes, implying thymic rearrangement abnormalities.

The entire amount of isolated RNA was reverse transcribed using the High Capacity cDNA Reverse Transcription Kit, so the sequenced TCRB transcripts were expressed ones. Deep immunoSEQ sequencing was performed on naive, central memory and regulatory T cell samples, with an average of roughly 3.3 million total reads per sample. Sorted cells were lysed in RLT buffer, and RNA was extracted using DNase-treated RNeasy Micro or Mini kits according to cell number. Each cell subset was processed on its own to prevent cross-contamination, while patient and healthy donor samples were processed together. The immunoSEQ multiplex PCR was used to amplify TCRB sequences from cDNA, generating 87-bp fragments that spanned the CDR3 region. Sequencing of the amplicons was done on the Illumina HiSeq platform. The authors' analysis ran thus. PCR bias was computationally corrected using synthetic template baselines, reads within Hamming distance 2 were collapsed, and singletons that could not be merged were discarded. By aligning reads against IMGT, V, D and J genes, CDR3 length, and insertions or deletions at six rearrangement sites were assigned. Within each subset, clonotype counts were normalized to the number of sorted cells before true diversity and Gini coefficients were calculated with the tcR R package. The overlap coefficient, calculated on TCRB nucleotide sequences, was used to measure repertoire sharing. As a proxy for the pre-selection repertoire, out-of-frame TCRB sequences from naive cells were analyzed. TCRdb re-hosts the immuneACCESS table, in-frame sequences only. Its copies lack some clones; in the studies checked, an unresolved V gene accounts for under half of them, and the cause for the rest is not known. Clonal size and the V and J genes are those of that table, whereas D and trimming came from the DNA. This sample holds about 400,000 clones; around 12% were observed only once. The top ten clones comprise approximately 0.011% of the sample.

Per the germline V gene, LGHNA is the CDR1 and YSLEER is the CDR2. Its CDR3 holds 14 amino acids, cysteine through phenylalanine. Only the CDR3 part of the read is kept: 42 bases, read in frame from the first base. Trimming takes 3 bases off V and 7 bases off J; junction bases not matched to a gene: 5. Each donor gave one peripheral blood draw, about 110 mL on average, collected into heparinised tubes. Using a panel that included CD45RO, CCR7, CD25, CD127, CD95 and CD27, naive, central memory, regulatory and stem cell-like memory CD4+ T cells were sorted on a BD FACSAria II. Every sorted population had a purity above 95%. PBMCs were isolated immediately by Lymphoprep density gradient centrifugation and stained directly without culture. To minimize batch effects, samples were stained and sorted in pairs, one healthy donor with one patient per experiment.

Here the chain combines TRBV4-3 and TRBJ2-2; TRBD1 matches 7 bases in the middle. This receptor was obtained from a woman in her late teens or twenties with type 1 diabetes. Sequencing input: naive CD4+ T cells from blood. The sample's cell subset or site label, in plain terms: true naive CD4+ T cells. The CDR3 corresponds to CASSQRQGSGELFF. The nucleotides read TGCGCCAGCAGCCAGCGACAGGGTAGCGGGGAGCTGTTTTTT.